The clone carrying this T cell receptor beta chain occurred many times. These data are taken from a study of blood T cell repertoires in COVID-19. Study-wide context: The United States, Italy and Spain were the sources of the acute and convalescent COVID-19 samples.

Authors' data handling: Nucleated cell counts were estimated from reference gene primer amplification. Clones were sequenced by immunoSEQ multiplex PCR, and TCRdb holds only the in-frame ones, with some missing. The DNA was the basis for D and trimming; V, J and clone size are from that table. The repertoire holds some 250,000 clones, with about 80% as singletons. In germline, CDR1 is SEHNR, CDR2 FQNEAQ (reference sequence). The V end was cut by 5 bases, the J end by 1 base, with 15 bases between. CDR3 size: 16 residues. The J gene is TRBJ1-5, the V gene TRBV7-9; D unresolved. Sequenced sample: peripheral blood. This clonotype was obtained from a man aged 45-65 years with active or convalescent COVID-19. The CDR3 sequence: CASSTGREGSNQPQHF. The CDR3 nucleotides are TGTGCCAGCAGCACTGGACGGGAAGGAAGCAATCAGCCCCAGCATTTT.